A selection of T cell receptor beta chains follows, all from one sample in a study of blood T cell repertoires in COVID-19. Measured with immunoSEQ multiplex PCR; TCRdb has only the in-frame clones, and not every one. The data hold 100,000 to 150,000 clones, with over 75% observed a single time. Sequencing was done on a sample of peripheral blood. These receptors were taken from a man older than 75 with active or convalescent COVID-19. Each CDR3 is given with its conserved first and last residue. A D gene is named only where the DNA matches it firmly. Size is stated for part of the rows, as once, few or many counts, or as a class when the clone is expanded.

v_call,j_call,d_call,clone_size,cdr3_aa,cdr3_nt
TRBV2,TRBJ2-3,TRBD1,.,CASTRQGPDTQYF,TGTGCCAGCACCCGACAGGGGCCGGATACGCAGTATTTT
TRBV10-3,TRBJ1-2,TRBD1,.,CAIIRTGGHGYTF,TGTGCCATCATTAGGACAGGGGGCCATGGCTACACCTTC
TRBV7-2,TRBJ2-5,.,.,CASSLERADPQYF,TGTGCCAGCAGCTTAGAGCGGGCGGACCCCCAGTACTTC
TRBV5-1,TRBJ2-1,TRBD1,.,CASSLEGATFNEQFF,TGCGCCAGCAGCTTGGAGGGGGCGACTTTCAATGAGCAGTTCTTC
TRBV5-8,TRBJ1-5,.,.,CASSLFIRGQPQHF,TGTGCCAGCAGCTTGTTTATCCGCGGACAGCCCCAGCATTTT
TRBV5-6,TRBJ2-3,.,once,CASSLTRDTQYF,TGTGCCAGCAGCTTGACGCGGGATACGCAGTATTTT
TRBV7-6,TRBJ2-5,.,.,CASSLGSGRRETQYF,TGTGCCAGCAGCTTAGGCTCAGGGAGGAGAGAGACCCAGTACTTC
TRBV18,TRBJ1-2,.,.,CASSPPGLTNYGYTF,TGTGCCAGCTCACCACCGGGACTGACAAACTATGGCTACACCTTC
TRBV19,TRBJ1-2,TRBD1,.,CASSIRTGRRGYTF,TGTGCCAGTAGCATAAGGACAGGAAGGCGAGGCTACACCTTC
TRBV18,TRBJ2-7,TRBD2,once,CASSPIAGSYEQYF,TGTGCCAGCTCACCTATAGCGGGATCCTACGAGCAGTACTTC
TRBV29-1,TRBJ1-2,.,.,CSVVEGYGYTF,TGCAGCGTTGTGGAGGGATATGGCTACACCTTC
TRBV19,TRBJ1-5,.,.,CASRPGDLSNQPQHF,TGTGCCAGTAGACCAGGGGACCTTAGCAATCAGCCCCAGCATTTT
TRBV7-9,TRBJ2-2,TRBD1,.,CASSSPGQGAGELFF,TGTGCCAGCAGCTCTCCGGGACAGGGGGCGGGGGAGCTGTTTTTT
TRBV19,TRBJ2-2,.,.,CASSIPTTPRVGGRSDHGELFF,TGTGCCAGTAGTATCCCCACTACCCCGCGAGTTGGGGGGAGGAGTGATCACGGGGAGCTGTTTTTT
TRBV27,TRBJ2-5,.,.,CASSLLQGPWGTQYF,TGTGCCAGCAGTTTATTACAGGGCCCTTGGGGGACCCAGTACTTC
TRBV29-1,TRBJ2-7,.,.,CSVEEDSYEQYF,TGCAGCGTTGAAGAGGACAGCTACGAGCAGTACTTC
TRBV24-1,TRBJ2-1,TRBD1,.,CATRPELGTVQFF,TGTGCCACCAGACCGGAATTAGGGACAGTACAGTTCTTC
TRBV28,TRBJ1-1,.,once,CASSDSTGWRTEAFF,TGTGCCAGCAGTGACTCAACAGGGTGGAGGACTGAAGCTTTCTTT
TRBV7-8,TRBJ2-3,.,.,CASSLDSGQQYF,TGTGCCAGCAGCTTAGATTCTGGACAGCAGTATTTT
TRBV6-6,TRBJ2-5,TRBD1,.,CASSRDSYQETQYF,TGTGCCAGCAGTCGGGACAGCTACCAAGAGACCCAGTACTTC
TRBV5-1,TRBJ1-3,TRBD1,few,CASSLEGTTGRNTIYF,TGCGCCAGCAGCTTGGAGGGTACGACAGGGAGAAACACCATATATTTT
TRBV9,TRBJ2-1,.,.,CASQGPVDNEQFF,TGTGCCAGCCAGGGGCCCGTGGACAATGAGCAGTTCTTC
TRBV6-1,TRBJ2-3,TRBD1,.,CASSARQGERLDTQYF,TGTGCCAGCAGTGCCAGACAGGGAGAGCGGCTAGATACGCAGTATTTT
TRBV9,TRBJ2-5,TRBD2,.,CASSTQRGGLETQYF,TGTGCCAGCAGCACCCAGCGGGGGGGCCTAGAGACCCAGTACTTC
TRBV5-6,TRBJ2-7,.,.,CASSLLASTYEQYF,TGTGCCAGCAGCTTGCTAGCGAGCACCTACGAGCAGTACTTC
TRBV9,TRBJ1-5,.,once,CASSPGFAGNQPQHF,TGTGCCAGCAGCCCCGGATTCGCGGGCAATCAGCCCCAGCATTTT